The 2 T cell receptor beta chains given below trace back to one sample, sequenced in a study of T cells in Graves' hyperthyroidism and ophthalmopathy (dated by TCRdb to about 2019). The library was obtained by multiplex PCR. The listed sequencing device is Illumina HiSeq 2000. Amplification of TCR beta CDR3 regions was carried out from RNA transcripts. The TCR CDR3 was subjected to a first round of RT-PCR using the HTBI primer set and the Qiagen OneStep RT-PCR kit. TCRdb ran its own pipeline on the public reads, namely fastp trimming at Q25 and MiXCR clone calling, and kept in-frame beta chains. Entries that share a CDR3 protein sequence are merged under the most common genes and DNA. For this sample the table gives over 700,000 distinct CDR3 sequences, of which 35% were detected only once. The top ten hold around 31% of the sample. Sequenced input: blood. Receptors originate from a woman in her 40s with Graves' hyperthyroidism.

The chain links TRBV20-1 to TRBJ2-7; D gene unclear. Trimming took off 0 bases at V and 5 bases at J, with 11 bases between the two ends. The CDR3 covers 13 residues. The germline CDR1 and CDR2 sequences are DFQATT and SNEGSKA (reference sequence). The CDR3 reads CSAREVLVNEQYF. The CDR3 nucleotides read TGCAGTGCTAGAGAAGTCCTAGTGAACGAGCAGTACTTC.

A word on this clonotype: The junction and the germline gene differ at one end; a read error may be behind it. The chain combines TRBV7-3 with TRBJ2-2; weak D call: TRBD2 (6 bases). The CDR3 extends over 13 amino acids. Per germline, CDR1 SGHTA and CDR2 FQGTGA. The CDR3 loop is CANSLGGTSEPFF. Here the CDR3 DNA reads TGTGCCAACAGCTTAGGAGGGACTTCGGAGCCGTTTTTT.